The TCR beta chain described here comes from a study of human T cells and chemical hapten exposure. TCRdb analysed the RACE reads with MiXCR anew, one entry per CDR3 protein. The repertoire has under 200,000 distinct CDR3 sequences, 28% of them found once; the top ten carry roughly 2%. The V gene lost 1 base and the J gene lost 4 bases, with 9 bases spanning the gap. CDR1 is MNHNS and CDR2 is SASEGT in the germline V gene. The length of the CDR3 is 14 residues. Time point reported: patch test 3, about 24 weeks after DPC sensitization. As to treatment: therapeutic diphenylcyclopropenone sensitization with weekly scalp DPC.

The TCR was taken from a woman aged 18-29 years with alopecia areata. Some clones in this sample may be carry-over from other donors' samples. The sequencing here drew on whole blood, taken in connection with sensitization to the hapten diphenylcyclopropenone (DPC). The V call is TRBV6-1, the J call TRBJ2-3; weak D call: TRBD2 (5 bases). The CDR3 DNA reads TGTGCCAGCAGTGAAGTTGGAGGACCAGATACGCAGTATTTT. Residues: CASSEVGGPDTQYF.